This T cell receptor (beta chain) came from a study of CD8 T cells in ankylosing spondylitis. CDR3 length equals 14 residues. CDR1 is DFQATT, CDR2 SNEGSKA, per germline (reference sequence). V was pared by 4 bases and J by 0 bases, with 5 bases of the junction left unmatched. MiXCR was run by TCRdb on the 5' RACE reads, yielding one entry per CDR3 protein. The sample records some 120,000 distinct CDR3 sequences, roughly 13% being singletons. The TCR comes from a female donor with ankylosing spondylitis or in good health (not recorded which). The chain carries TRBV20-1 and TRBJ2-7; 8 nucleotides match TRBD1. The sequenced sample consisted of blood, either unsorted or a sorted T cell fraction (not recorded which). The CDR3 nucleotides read TGCAGTGCTACACAGGGGGGAGGCTCCTACGAGCAGTACTTC. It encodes CSATQGGGSYEQYF.